This is a list of T cell receptor beta chains from one sample in a study of T cells in Graves' hyperthyroidism and ophthalmopathy. TCRdb redid the calling of the multiplex PCR reads with MiXCR, one entry per CDR3 protein. The sample holds about 600,000 distinct CDR3 sequences; roughly 16% are singletons and the top ten take approximately 3.5%. Sequenced material: blood. These receptors were taken from a woman aged 40 to 50 with Graves' ophthalmopathy. The CDR3 runs from the conserved cysteine through the conserved F or W. D genes are given only for firm matches. Expanded clones get a size class; other rows say once, few or many, or leave the size out.

D: .; size: .; V: TRBV20-1; J: TRBJ1-6; CDR3: CSAPRGEHNSPLHF; DNA: TGCAGTGCTCCAAGGGGGGAACATAATTCACCCCTCCACTTT
D: .; size: .; V: TRBV20-1; J: TRBJ2-1; CDR3: CSARKGGPYMDEQFF; DNA: TGCAGTGCTAGAAAGGGGGGGCCATACATGGATGAGCAGTTCTTC
D: TRBD2; size: many; V: TRBV3-1; J: TRBJ2-3; CDR3: CASSQLSGRVTDTQYF; DNA: TGTGCCAGCAGCCAACTTTCCGGGAGGGTGACAGATACGCAGTATTTT
D: TRBD2; size: many; V: TRBV6-5; J: TRBJ2-7; CDR3: CASSYSWREGYEQYF; DNA: TGTGCCAGCAGTTACTCATGGCGGGAGGGGTACGAGCAGTACTTC
D: .; size: few; V: TRBV19; J: TRBJ1-5; CDR3: CATTEQRGRRGNQPQHF; DNA: TGTGCCACCACAGAACAGAGGGGAAGGAGAGGAAATCAGCCCCAGCATTTT
D: .; size: .; V: TRBV6-1; J: TRBJ1-2; CDR3: CASSPTGRGGYTF; DNA: TGTGCCAGCAGCCCTACAGGAAGAGGTGGCTACACCTTC
D: TRBD1; size: many; V: TRBV2; J: TRBJ1-5; CDR3: CASSEGQGRYSNQPQHF; DNA: TGTGCCAGCAGTGAAGGACAGGGGCGATACAGCAATCAGCCCCAGCATTTT
D: .; size: few; V: TRBV20-1; J: TRBJ2-5; CDR3: CSAHQETQYF; DNA: TGCAGTGCTCACCAAGAGACCCAGTACTTC
D: .; size: many; V: TRBV20-1; J: TRBJ2-1; CDR3: CSASRDTGMAAVYNEQFF; DNA: TGCAGTGCTAGCCGCGATACGGGGATGGCGGCGGTCTACAATGAGCAGTTCTTC
D: TRBD1; size: many; V: TRBV12-3/TRBV12-4; J: TRBJ2-1; CDR3: CASSPHTGTGVYNEQFF; DNA: TGTGCCAGCAGCCCACACACCGGGACAGGGGTCTACAATGAGCAGTTCTTC
D: TRBD1; size: many; V: TRBV30; J: TRBJ1-2; CDR3: CACPDRVDYGYTF; DNA: TGTGCCTGCCCTGACAGGGTGGACTATGGCTACACCTTC
D: .; size: many; V: TRBV7-8; J: TRBJ1-5; CDR3: CASSPNRGSEQPQHF; DNA: TGTGCCAGCAGCCCTAACCGGGGTTCCGAGCAGCCCCAGCATTTT
D: .; size: many; V: TRBV20-1; J: TRBJ2-5; CDR3: CSASGTAEAKTQYF; DNA: TGCAGTGCTTCGGGGACGGCGGAGGCGAAGACCCAGTACTTC
D: TRBD2; size: .; V: TRBV11-2; J: TRBJ2-5; CDR3: CASSLGGGITTQYF; DNA: TGTGCCAGCAGCCTAGGCGGGGGGATTACCACCCAGTACTTC
D: .; size: .; V: TRBV5-6; J: TRBJ2-1; CDR3: CASSLTSFLTLGEQFF; DNA: TGTGCCAGCAGCCTTACGTCATTCCTCACACTGGGTGAGCAGTTCTTC
D: TRBD2; size: many; V: TRBV5-1; J: TRBJ2-1; CDR3: CASSWSGKSYNEQFF; DNA: TGCGCCAGCAGCTGGAGCGGGAAATCCTACAATGAGCAGTTCTTC
D: .; size: many; V: TRBV28; J: TRBJ1-4; CDR3: CASSSPRGREGEKLFF; DNA: TGTGCCAGCAGTTCCCCGCGAGGGCGAGAGGGCGAAAAACTGTTTTTT
D: TRBD2; size: many; V: TRBV6-2/TRBV6-3; J: TRBJ2-1; CDR3: CASSQLAGGYNEQFF; DNA: TGTGCCAGCAGCCAACTAGCGGGGGGGTACAATGAGCAGTTCTTC
D: .; size: many; V: TRBV10-3; J: TRBJ2-7; CDR3: CAISDSVGTDEQYF; DNA: TGTGCCATCAGTGACTCGGTGGGGACGGACGAGCAGTACTTC
D: .; size: .; V: TRBV7-2; J: TRBJ2-2; CDR3: CASTPGLGRGTGELFF; DNA: TGTGCCAGCACCCCAGGATTGGGTAGGGGCACCGGGGAGCTGTTTTTT
D: TRBD1; size: .; V: TRBV28; J: TRBJ1-5; CDR3: CASSLSGGAQPQHF; DNA: TGTGCCAGCAGTTTATCAGGGGGCGCTCAGCCCCAGCATTTT
D: .; size: few; V: TRBV4-1; J: TRBJ2-3; CDR3: CASSQEGAHLGDTQYF; DNA: TGCGCCAGCAGCCAAGAAGGTGCCCACTTAGGAGATACGCAGTATTTT
D: .; size: .; V: TRBV3-1; J: TRBJ2-3; CDR3: CASSQEGRSTDTQYF; DNA: TGTGCCAGCAGCCAAGAGGGCAGGAGTACAGATACGCAGTATTTT
D: .; size: many; V: TRBV7-2; J: TRBJ2-1; CDR3: CASSLVLGGNEQFF; DNA: TGTGCCAGCAGCTTAGTCCTTGGAGGCAATGAGCAGTTCTTC
D: .; size: .; V: TRBV20-1; J: TRBJ1-2; CDR3: CSSEQGVYGYTF; DNA: TGCAGTTCTGAACAGGGCGTTTATGGCTACACCTTC
D: .; size: .; V: TRBV7-6; J: TRBJ1-1; CDR3: CASSLALISEAFF; DNA: TGTGCCAGCAGCTTAGCGCTAATCTCTGAAGCTTTCTTT
D: .; size: .; V: TRBV5-1; J: TRBJ1-2; CDR3: CASSLVARNYGYTF; DNA: TGCGCCAGCAGCTTGGTCGCCAGAAACTATGGCTACACCTTC
D: .; size: few; V: TRBV20-1; J: TRBJ2-1; CDR3: CSARDKVTSFNEQFF; DNA: TGCAGTGCTAGAGATAAGGTTACTAGCTTTAATGAGCAGTTCTTC
D: .; size: many; V: TRBV28; J: TRBJ2-7; CDR3: CAITAPGFHDEQYF; DNA: TGTGCCATCACTGCCCCGGGGTTCCATGACGAGCAGTACTTC
D: .; size: .; V: TRBV3-1; J: TRBJ2-1; CDR3: CASSADRSYNEQFF; DNA: TGTGCCAGCAGCGCAGACAGGAGTTACAATGAGCAGTTCTTC
D: TRBD1; size: many; V: TRBV2; J: TRBJ1-4; CDR3: CASRGQGGKLFF; DNA: TGTGCCAGCAGGGGACAGGGAGGAAAACTGTTTTTT
D: .; size: many; V: TRBV7-9; J: TRBJ2-1; CDR3: CASSPVAGSYNEQFF; DNA: TGTGCCAGCAGCCCTGTCGCGGGGTCCTACAATGAGCAGTTCTTC
D: .; size: .; V: TRBV13; J: TRBJ2-1; CDR3: CASSLGNNYNEQFF; DNA: TGTGCCAGCAGCTTAGGAAACAACTACAATGAGCAGTTCTTC
D: .; size: many; V: TRBV2; J: TRBJ2-3; CDR3: CASSDEIAGTDTQYF; DNA: TGTGCCAGCAGTGATGAGATAGCGGGCACAGATACGCAGTATTTT
D: .; size: many; V: TRBV2; J: TRBJ1-6; CDR3: CASSEREWGSSPLHF; DNA: TGTGCCAGCAGTGAACGGGAGTGGGGTAGTTCACCCCTCCACTTT
D: .; size: many; V: TRBV28; J: TRBJ1-5; CDR3: CASSFRPILTSNQPQHF; DNA: TGTGCCAGCAGTTTTCGACCTATACTCACTAGCAATCAGCCCCAGCATTTT
D: TRBD2; size: .; V: TRBV20-1; J: TRBJ2-7; CDR3: CSATISAGVLNYEQYF; DNA: TGCAGTGCTACTATCTCAGCGGGAGTGTTGAACTACGAGCAGTACTTC
D: .; size: few; V: TRBV7-8; J: TRBJ2-1; CDR3: CASSFSDSYNEQFF; DNA: TGTGCCAGCAGCTTTAGCGACTCCTACAATGAGCAGTTCTTC
D: TRBD1; size: .; V: TRBV6-1; J: TRBJ1-2; CDR3: CARGGDYGYTF; DNA: TGTGCCAGAGGGGGCGACTATGGCTACACCTTC
D: .; size: many; V: TRBV27; J: TRBJ2-7; CDR3: CASSPGGPGSYEQYF; DNA: TGTGCCAGCAGCCCCGGAGGGCCAGGGTCCTACGAGCAGTACTTC
D: TRBD1; size: many; V: TRBV9; J: TRBJ1-3; CDR3: CASSAPLWDRSSGNTIYF; DNA: TGTGCCAGCAGCGCACCGTTATGGGACAGGAGCTCTGGAAACACCATATATTTT
D: .; size: many; V: TRBV5-1; J: TRBJ1-1; CDR3: CASSLSSNTEAFF; DNA: TGCGCCAGCAGCTTAAGTTCTAACACTGAAGCTTTCTTT
D: .; size: .; V: TRBV7-2; J: TRBJ2-5; CDR3: CASSAGFSFQETQYF; DNA: TGTGCCAGCAGCGCCGGGTTCTCATTCCAAGAGACCCAGTACTTC
D: .; size: few; V: TRBV12-3/TRBV12-4; J: TRBJ2-6; CDR3: CASTHRQRSGANVLTF; DNA: TGTGCCAGCACCCACCGGCAACGCTCTGGGGCCAACGTCCTGACTTTC
D: TRBD2; size: many; V: TRBV2; J: TRBJ2-5; CDR3: CASRLAGRLETQYF; DNA: TGTGCCAGCAGACTAGCGGGACGTTTAGAGACCCAGTACTTC
D: .; size: many; V: TRBV7-2; J: TRBJ1-4; CDR3: CASSKRLSRDEKLFF; DNA: TGTGCCAGCAGCAAAAGGCTGTCCCGGGATGAAAAACTGTTTTTT
D: .; size: .; V: TRBV5-1; J: TRBJ1-2; CDR3: CASSPIGEGHDGYTF; DNA: TGCGCCAGCAGCCCTATAGGGGAGGGTCATGATGGCTACACCTTC
D: .; size: few; V: TRBV19; J: TRBJ1-5; CDR3: CATQPETGPSNQPQHF; DNA: TGTGCCACTCAACCGGAGACAGGACCTTCCAATCAGCCCCAGCATTTT